This TCR beta chain was recorded in a study of blood T cells in healthy people across ages. For the second PCR, which ran for about 7 to 11 cycles, a sample-barcoded 5' primer and a J-beta primer mix were used. TCRdb re-called the 5' RACE reads with MiXCR, one entry per CDR3 protein. The table records 500,000 to 650,000 distinct CDR3 sequences, roughly a quarter of them present only once. V gave up 6 bases and J gave up 6 bases; unmatched junction bases: 9. CDR3 length: 15 residues. In its sample, this clonotype was seen once. This sample was shared with a second study, whose subject was T cells of mothers and their children.

V usage is TRBV12-3 or TRBV12-4 and J usage is TRBJ2-7; 12 bases fit TRBD2. The source is a boy aged 2 to 10 in good health. The specimen was blood. CDR3 sequence (DNA): TGTGCCAGCAGCCCTAGCGGGAGGGCCGCAGTCGAGCAGTACTTC. It encodes CASSPSGRAAVEQYF.